A selection of T cell receptor beta chains follows, all from one sample in a study of metastatic and nonmetastatic thyroid tumors. TCRdb reprocessed the PCR reads using MiXCR. The repertoire holds approximately 86,000 clones, with under 15% as singletons. Sequencing was performed on tumor tissue. The source of these receptors is a female donor with papillary thyroid cancer or a benign thyroid nodule (not recorded which). Some clones in this sample may be carry-over from other donors' samples. The CDR3 runs from the conserved cysteine through the conserved F or W. The order of the fields is clone size, D gene, J gene, V gene, CDR3 DNA, CDR3 protein. D genes are given only for firm matches. The size field is filled for only some rows; it gives once, few, many or a size class.

abundance: many; d_gene: TRBD1; j_gene: TRBJ1-1; v_gene: TRBV6-1; CDR3nt: TGTGCCAGCAACGCAGGGGGCGGGACTGAAGCTTTCTTT; CDR3aa: CASNAGGGTEAFF
abundance: many; d_gene: .; j_gene: TRBJ1-1; v_gene: TRBV2; CDR3nt: TGTGCCAGCAGTGGGGGTACCGGGACTATGAACACTGAAGCTTTCTTT; CDR3aa: CASSGGTGTMNTEAFF
abundance: many; d_gene: .; j_gene: TRBJ2-7; v_gene: TRBV10-2; CDR3nt: TGCGCCAGCAGGACCCCCGAGTGGCCCAACTACGAGCAGTACTTC; CDR3aa: CASRTPEWPNYEQYF
abundance: .; d_gene: .; j_gene: TRBJ1-2; v_gene: TRBV5-1; CDR3nt: TGCGCCAGCAGCTTGGCGGACTATGGCTACACCTTC; CDR3aa: CASSLADYGYTF
abundance: .; d_gene: .; j_gene: TRBJ2-7; v_gene: TRBV9; CDR3nt: TGTGCCAGCAGCCCCCGTTGGAGGGGCGAGCAGTACTTC; CDR3aa: CASSPRWRGEQYF
abundance: many; d_gene: .; j_gene: TRBJ2-3; v_gene: TRBV20-1; CDR3nt: TGCAGTGCTAATCCGATACTGGGTTGGGAGTCCACAGATACGCAGTATTTT; CDR3aa: CSANPILGWESTDTQYF
abundance: many; d_gene: .; j_gene: TRBJ2-1; v_gene: TRBV6-2/TRBV6-3; CDR3nt: TGTGCCAGCAGTTACTCGAGGGCGGCCAATGAGCAGTTCTTC; CDR3aa: CASSYSRAANEQFF
abundance: few; d_gene: TRBD2; j_gene: TRBJ2-1; v_gene: TRBV4-2; CDR3nt: TGTGCCAGCAGCCAAACCGATTTAGCGGGAGGGCCGGGGAATGAGCAGTTCTTC; CDR3aa: CASSQTDLAGGPGNEQFF
abundance: many; d_gene: TRBD1; j_gene: TRBJ2-7; v_gene: TRBV6-1; CDR3nt: TGTGCCAGCAGCCGGGGACAGTCCTACGAGCAGTACTTC; CDR3aa: CASSRGQSYEQYF
abundance: many; d_gene: TRBD1; j_gene: TRBJ2-3; v_gene: TRBV12-3/TRBV12-4; CDR3nt: TGTGCCAGCAGTGCCGGACAGGGAATAAGGGGTACGCAGTATTTT; CDR3aa: CASSAGQGIRGTQYF
abundance: many; d_gene: TRBD1; j_gene: TRBJ2-6; v_gene: TRBV6-2/TRBV6-3; CDR3nt: TGTGCCAGCAGTTATACAGGGGGCTCGGGGGCCAACGTCCTGACTTTC; CDR3aa: CASSYTGGSGANVLTF
abundance: many; d_gene: .; j_gene: TRBJ2-1; v_gene: TRBV15; CDR3nt: TGTGCCACCGGGACCCGTGAGGGGTTTAATGAGCAGTTCTTC; CDR3aa: CATGTREGFNEQFF
abundance: many; d_gene: TRBD2; j_gene: TRBJ2-1; v_gene: TRBV27; CDR3nt: TGTGCCAGCAGTTTAGGGACTAGCGGAAACAATGAGCAGTTCTTC; CDR3aa: CASSLGTSGNNEQFF
abundance: .; d_gene: TRBD2; j_gene: TRBJ2-1; v_gene: TRBV20-1; CDR3nt: TGCAGTGCTAGAAGCGGGGTAGAGATGAGTGGGCAGTTCTTC; CDR3aa: CSARSGVEMSGQFF
abundance: many; d_gene: .; j_gene: TRBJ1-2; v_gene: TRBV6-5; CDR3nt: TGTGCCAGCAGTTACTCGACGGGTAACTATGGCTACACCTTC; CDR3aa: CASSYSTGNYGYTF
abundance: many; d_gene: .; j_gene: TRBJ1-3; v_gene: TRBV19; CDR3nt: TGTGCCAGCCAAACAGGGAGAAACACCATATATTTT; CDR3aa: CASQTGRNTIYF
abundance: many; d_gene: .; j_gene: TRBJ2-5; v_gene: TRBV24-1; CDR3nt: TGTGCCACCAGTGGGGGGGACACCCTCCAAGAGACCCAGTACTTC; CDR3aa: CATSGGDTLQETQYF
abundance: .; d_gene: TRBD2; j_gene: TRBJ2-1; v_gene: TRBV6-1; CDR3nt: TGTGCCAGCGGGGGAACGCGGGAGTCTGGGGAGCAGTTCTTC; CDR3aa: CASGGTRESGEQFF
abundance: many; d_gene: TRBD1; j_gene: TRBJ2-3; v_gene: TRBV20-1; CDR3nt: TGCAGTGCTTTCCCCGGGACAGGGGGACGCACAGATACGCAGTATTTT; CDR3aa: CSAFPGTGGRTDTQYF
abundance: many; d_gene: .; j_gene: TRBJ2-1; v_gene: TRBV20-1; CDR3nt: TGCAGTGCTACCGACCCGTTTGGCTCCTACAATGAGCAGTTCTTC; CDR3aa: CSATDPFGSYNEQFF
abundance: many; d_gene: .; j_gene: TRBJ2-6; v_gene: TRBV27; CDR3nt: TGTGCCAGCAGTTTCATAGGGCGCGGTGGGGCCAACGTCCTGACTTTC; CDR3aa: CASSFIGRGGANVLTF
abundance: many; d_gene: TRBD1; j_gene: TRBJ1-2; v_gene: TRBV11-2; CDR3nt: TGTGCCAGCAGCTCAAACAGGGGGCTGGAAGGCTACACCTTC; CDR3aa: CASSSNRGLEGYTF
abundance: .; d_gene: .; j_gene: TRBJ2-1; v_gene: TRBV27; CDR3nt: TGTGCCAACAGTTTGCTCGGACTCCGCGGTGAGCAGTTCTTC; CDR3aa: CANSLLGLRGEQFF
abundance: many; d_gene: .; j_gene: TRBJ2-3; v_gene: TRBV27; CDR3nt: TGTGCCAGCAGTTTATTCCGAGGACGCACAGATACGCAGTATTTT; CDR3aa: CASSLFRGRTDTQYF
abundance: many; d_gene: .; j_gene: TRBJ2-5; v_gene: TRBV2; CDR3nt: TGTGCCAGCCTCGGAAGGAAGACCCAGTACTTC; CDR3aa: CASLGRKTQYF
abundance: many; d_gene: .; j_gene: TRBJ1-3; v_gene: TRBV6-1; CDR3nt: TGTGCCAGCAGCCACGGAGGGAACGGAAACACCATATATTTT; CDR3aa: CASSHGGNGNTIYF
abundance: many; d_gene: .; j_gene: TRBJ2-3; v_gene: TRBV9; CDR3nt: TGTGCCAGCAGCGTAGCTACGTTTAGCACAGATACGCAGTATTTT; CDR3aa: CASSVATFSTDTQYF
abundance: many; d_gene: .; j_gene: TRBJ2-1; v_gene: TRBV12-3/TRBV12-4; CDR3nt: TGTGCCAGCAGCCTTTTGTCGGATCCCAAGTTTTCGTTCTTC; CDR3aa: CASSLLSDPKFSFF
abundance: many; d_gene: .; j_gene: TRBJ1-6; v_gene: TRBV6-1; CDR3nt: TGTGCCAGCAGAGTGGGTCTGGCGGTTTCGAATTCACCCCTCCACTTT; CDR3aa: CASRVGLAVSNSPLHF
abundance: .; d_gene: TRBD1; j_gene: TRBJ1-3; v_gene: TRBV18; CDR3nt: TGTGCCAGCTCACCACGATCTGGGACAGGCTCTGGAAACACCATATATTTT; CDR3aa: CASSPRSGTGSGNTIYF
abundance: many; d_gene: .; j_gene: TRBJ2-4; v_gene: TRBV15; CDR3nt: TGTGCCACCAGCAGACTACTAGCCAAAAACATTCAGTACTTC; CDR3aa: CATSRLLAKNIQYF
abundance: many; d_gene: TRBD2; j_gene: TRBJ2-7; v_gene: TRBV20-1; CDR3nt: TGCAGTGCTAGGGGGGATTGGCTAGCGGGATTCTCCTCCTACGAGCAGTACTTC; CDR3aa: CSARGDWLAGFSSYEQYF
abundance: many; d_gene: TRBD2; j_gene: TRBJ2-2; v_gene: TRBV5-1; CDR3nt: TGCGCCAGCAGCCGGACTAGCGGGAGGGCCTTAGGGGAGCTGTCTTTT; CDR3aa: CASSRTSGRALGELSF
abundance: many; d_gene: TRBD1; j_gene: TRBJ1-1; v_gene: TRBV20-1; CDR3nt: TGCAGTGCTAGAGTAGGACAGGGGGTGGGTGAAGCTTTCTTT; CDR3aa: CSARVGQGVGEAFF
abundance: many; d_gene: .; j_gene: TRBJ1-2; v_gene: TRBV20-1; CDR3nt: TGCAGTGCTTCCCGGGGAGGGCGTGAACTAGGCTACACCTTC; CDR3aa: CSASRGGRELGYTF
abundance: many; d_gene: TRBD2; j_gene: TRBJ2-5; v_gene: TRBV2; CDR3nt: TGTGCCAGCGACCTCAGGACTAGCGGGAGGGCCCGGGGAGAGACCCAGTACTTC; CDR3aa: CASDLRTSGRARGETQYF
abundance: many; d_gene: TRBD1; j_gene: TRBJ1-5; v_gene: TRBV6-2/TRBV6-3; CDR3nt: TGTGCCAGCAGACCGGGACAGACTAATCAGCCCCAGCATTTT; CDR3aa: CASRPGQTNQPQHF
abundance: few; d_gene: .; j_gene: TRBJ2-1; v_gene: TRBV5-4; CDR3nt: TGTGCCAGCAGCTGGGCCAATAGGGAGCAGTTCTTC; CDR3aa: CASSWANREQFF
abundance: few; d_gene: .; j_gene: TRBJ1-4; v_gene: TRBV27; CDR3nt: TGTGCCAGCAGTTCTAAAGCCACTAGTCGAGAAAAACTGTTTTTT; CDR3aa: CASSSKATSREKLFF
abundance: many; d_gene: .; j_gene: TRBJ1-1; v_gene: TRBV20-1; CDR3nt: TGCAGTGCTTCCCGGACAGAGATGAACACTGAAGCTTTCTTT; CDR3aa: CSASRTEMNTEAFF
abundance: .; d_gene: TRBD1; j_gene: TRBJ2-7; v_gene: TRBV11-2; CDR3nt: TGTGCCAGCAAACCAGGGGGCGCCTACGAGCAGTACTTC; CDR3aa: CASKPGGAYEQYF
abundance: few; d_gene: TRBD1; j_gene: TRBJ1-2; v_gene: TRBV6-1; CDR3nt: TGTGCCAGCAGTGCTTCAGGGGGCTATGGCTACACCTTC; CDR3aa: CASSASGGYGYTF
abundance: many; d_gene: TRBD1; j_gene: TRBJ2-5; v_gene: TRBV6-1; CDR3nt: TGTGCCAGCACCGAACACGGGACAGGGAAAAAAGAGACCCAGTACTTC; CDR3aa: CASTEHGTGKKETQYF
abundance: many; d_gene: TRBD2; j_gene: TRBJ2-7; v_gene: TRBV13; CDR3nt: TGTGCCAGCAGCGCGTTCGGGGTAGCGGGAGCGGTGGAGCAGTACTTC; CDR3aa: CASSAFGVAGAVEQYF
abundance: many; d_gene: TRBD1; j_gene: TRBJ1-1; v_gene: TRBV5-1; CDR3nt: TGCGCCAGCAGCCCCAGGACAGGGCAGAACACTGAAGCTTTCTTT; CDR3aa: CASSPRTGQNTEAFF
abundance: .; d_gene: .; j_gene: TRBJ2-1; v_gene: TRBV2; CDR3nt: TGTGCCAGCAGCCGACTATCGGGATGGCCCCATGAGCAGTTCTTC; CDR3aa: CASSRLSGWPHEQFF
abundance: many; d_gene: .; j_gene: TRBJ2-2; v_gene: TRBV20-1; CDR3nt: TGCAGTGCTAGAGTGGCAGGGGCGGGCGGGGAGCTGTTTTTT; CDR3aa: CSARVAGAGGELFF
abundance: .; d_gene: TRBD2; j_gene: TRBJ2-5; v_gene: TRBV7-7; CDR3nt: TGTGCTAGCAGCTTAGGGACTAGCGGGAGGGAGACCCAGTACTTC; CDR3aa: CASSLGTSGRETQYF
abundance: many; d_gene: TRBD2; j_gene: TRBJ2-3; v_gene: TRBV10-3; CDR3nt: TGTGCCATCAGGTCTAGCGGAGGCCCGGGGGAAGATACGCAGTATTTT; CDR3aa: CAIRSSGGPGEDTQYF
abundance: many; d_gene: TRBD2; j_gene: TRBJ2-1; v_gene: TRBV20-1; CDR3nt: TGCAGTGCTCCGAGCCCTCTAGCGGGGGTATACAATGAGCAGTTCTTC; CDR3aa: CSAPSPLAGVYNEQFF
abundance: .; d_gene: .; j_gene: TRBJ1-4; v_gene: TRBV6-1; CDR3nt: TGTGCCAGCAGTGAATATAATCGAGGGCTGGGGGACGAAAAACTGTTTTTT; CDR3aa: CASSEYNRGLGDEKLFF
abundance: many; d_gene: .; j_gene: TRBJ2-2; v_gene: TRBV20-1; CDR3nt: TGCAGTGCTAGCCAAGGGGCGGGGTTTGGCGGGGAGCTGTTTTTT; CDR3aa: CSASQGAGFGGELFF
abundance: many; d_gene: .; j_gene: TRBJ2-6; v_gene: TRBV27; CDR3nt: TGTGCCAGCAGTTTCCTATGGTTTTCTGGGGCCAACGTCCTGACTTTC; CDR3aa: CASSFLWFSGANVLTF